This record covers a single TCR beta chain. The data originate from a study of T cell changes during pregnancy in multiple sclerosis. This CDR3 is built from 14 residues. The V gene lost 3 bases and the J gene lost 4 bases, with 12 bases spanning the gap. CDR1 is GTSNPN, CDR2 SVGIG, per germline (reference sequence). TCRdb's table, derived via immunoSEQ multiplex PCR, lists solely in-frame clones and lacks some. The sample shows about 36,000 clones, 90% to 95% of them seen only once. The input for sequencing was CD4+ T cells from peripheral blood mononuclear cells, taken in the third trimester of pregnancy. The sequence was collected from a female donor in good health, enrolled as a control in a pregnancy study. This sequence joins TRBV30 and TRBJ2-2; the D gene is possibly TRBD2 (6 bases). This CDR3 reads CAWRREVATGELFF. The CDR3 bases are TGTGCCTGGAGGAGGGAGGTAGCCACCGGGGAGCTGTTTTTT.